The clone carrying this T cell receptor (beta chain) was seen many times. The antigen is undetermined. This record comes from a study of Graves' ophthalmopathy and Graves' hyperthyroidism. Per germline, CDR1 SGHRS and CDR2 YFSETQ. The CDR3 consists of 14 residues. Unmatched junction bases numbered 6, after V lost 6 bases and J lost 2 bases. Amplification of TCR beta CDR3 regions used RNA transcripts. In the first round, RT-PCR was carried out with HTBI primers, and a multiplex PCR formed the second round. One entry per CDR3 protein results from TCRdb running MiXCR on the multiplex PCR reads. The repertoire holds about 210,000 distinct CDR3 sequences, with just under 30% as singletons. Overall study results and limits: Most expanded clonotypes in thyroid above 0.001 frequency also showed up in blood.

The sequence came from a man aged 50 or older with Graves' ophthalmopathy. Specimen: peripheral blood. V and J are TRBV5-1 and TRBJ2-7; 9 nucleotides agree with TRBD2. CDR3 nucleotides: TGCGCCAGCAAGATGCTAGCGGGACCCTACGAGCAGTACTTC. This sequence encodes CASKMLAGPYEQYF. The full variable domain, rest sourced from reference TRBV5-1 and TRBJ2-7, is KAGVTQTPRYLIKTRGQQVTLSCSPISGHRSVSWYQQTPGQGLQFLFEYFSETQRNKGNFPGRFSGRQFSNSRSEMNVSTLELGDSALYLCASKMLAGPYEQYFGPGTRLTVT.